This T cell receptor beta chain was found in a study of human T cells and chemical hapten exposure (dated by TCRdb to the early 2020s). Concerning the study at large: For sensitization, 2% DPC in acetone was applied to a 2 cm by 2 cm area of upper inner arm skin. Throughout the study period of roughly 24 weeks, patients also received therapeutic DPC doses to the scalp every week. Patch tests used Finn chambers with 0.01% DPC on the upper back, scored after 6 days by International Contact Dermatitis Research Group standards. The patient cohort, mostly female, included alopecia areata with under or over 50% scalp involvement, alopecia totalis and alopecia universalis. The libraries were sequenced as a pool, and the TCR yield per sample differed mostly because of small variations in library volumes within the pool. In alopecia patients, the study followed how the peripheral blood TCR repertoire changed in vivo over primary and secondary sensitization to diphenylcyclopropenone (DPC), a hapten. Blood samples were taken from patients before sensitization (week 0) and at 2, 6 and about 24 weeks after DPC sensitization. Approximately 30 alopecia patients provided blood for TCR sequencing at one to four time points (pre-sensitization, 2, 6 and 24 weeks).

The time point tag for this specimen amounts to: patch test 3, about 24 weeks after DPC sensitization. Read against the paper, the sample's treatment or condition label means: therapeutic diphenylcyclopropenone sensitization with weekly scalp DPC. At every patch-test visit, the blood draw took place before the patch test was put on. Patients were considered eligible if aged 18 to 70, diagnosed with alopecia and deemed suitable for DPC therapy, and patients were excluded if pregnant. Total RNA was extracted from unfractionated whole blood collected in Tempus Blood RNA tubes. Library preparation employed RACE. Sequencing was performed on a NextSeq 500. Library preparation attached unique molecular identifiers to individual cDNA molecules for quantitative, reproducible TCR counting. Both TCR alpha and TCR beta chains were sequenced from each blood RNA sample. The source study handled its data this way. The median number of TCRs per sample was approximately 98,000, ranging from roughly 20,000 to 690,600. V, J and CDR3 annotation of the TCR reads was carried out using the Decombinator software suite. To make PS versus PT1 abundance plots, every sample was subsampled to the same number of TCRs (28,000). TCRs were defined as expanded if absent before sensitization and observed at least eight times at the 2-week time point. TCRdb handled the public reads itself, with Q25 trimming in fastp and clone calling in MiXCR, and kept productive beta chains. Duplicate CDR3 protein sequences are folded into a single record with the most common DNA and genes. These V and J calls derive from TCRdb rather than the authors' analysis. The sample table shows 95,000 to 150,000 distinct CDR3 sequences, and about 10% are seen once. Approximately 2.5% of the sample is in the top ten clones.

This clonotype was seen many times. Its antigen is not yet known. No much larger clonotype is one base removed from it; base qualities were not supplied. Broader findings and caveats from the paper: All patients had alopecia, a presumed autoimmune disease, so their immune response might differ from that of healthy individuals. The number of PT1 expanded TCRs positively correlated with patch test score, significant at thresholds 8, 16 and 32 but not 4. Compared with pre-sensitization or healthy control sets, expanded TCRs formed significantly more large CDR3 similarity clusters, which is consistent with antigen-driven responses. DPC sensitization did not change how many TCRs were above 1 in 1000 frequency, and no evidence was found of alterations in global repertoire structure. After repeated subsampling, the strength of the expansion versus patch-test correlation and the threshold at which it became significant changed.

Trimming leaves V shorter by 6 bases and J shorter by 6 bases, with the junction holding 3 bases beyond the gene matches. The CDR3 runs 13 amino acids, cysteine and phenylalanine included. CDR3 DNA is the only sequence kept; it has 39 bases, read in frame from the first base. The TCR was taken from a woman in her forties or fifties with alopecia areata. Some clones in this sample may be carry-over from other donors' samples. The chain joins TRBV12-3 or TRBV12-4 to TRBJ1-5; 9 middle bases align to TRBD1. The sequencing here drew on whole blood, taken in connection with sensitization to the hapten diphenylcyclopropenone (DPC). CDR3 protein: CASRLQGAQPQHF. The nucleotides are TGTGCCAGCAGATTACAGGGGGCTCAGCCCCAGCATTTT.